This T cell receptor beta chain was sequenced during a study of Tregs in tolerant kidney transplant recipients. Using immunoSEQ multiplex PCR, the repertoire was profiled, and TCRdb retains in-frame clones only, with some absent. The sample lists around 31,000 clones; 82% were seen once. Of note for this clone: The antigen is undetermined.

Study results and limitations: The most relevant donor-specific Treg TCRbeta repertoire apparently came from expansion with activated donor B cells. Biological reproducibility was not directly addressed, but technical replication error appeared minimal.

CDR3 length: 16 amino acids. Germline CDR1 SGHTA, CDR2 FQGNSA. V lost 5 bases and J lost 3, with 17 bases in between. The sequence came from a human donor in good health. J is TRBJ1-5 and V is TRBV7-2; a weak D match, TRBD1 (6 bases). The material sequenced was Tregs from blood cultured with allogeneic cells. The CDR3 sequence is CASSRTGTIVNQPQHF. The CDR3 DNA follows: TGTGCCAGCAGCCGTACAGGGACTATAGTCAATCAGCCCCAGCATTTT.